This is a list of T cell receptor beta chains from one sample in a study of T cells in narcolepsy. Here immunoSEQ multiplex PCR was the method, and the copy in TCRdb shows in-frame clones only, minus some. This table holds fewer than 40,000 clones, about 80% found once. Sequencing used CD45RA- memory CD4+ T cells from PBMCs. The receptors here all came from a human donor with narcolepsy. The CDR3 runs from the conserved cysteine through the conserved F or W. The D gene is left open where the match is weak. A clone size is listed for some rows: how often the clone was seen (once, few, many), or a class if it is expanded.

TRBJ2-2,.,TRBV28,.,CASSLSTGELFF,TGTGCCAGCAGTTTAAGCACCGGGGAGCTGTTTTTT
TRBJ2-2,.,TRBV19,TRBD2,CASSPQAGSTGELFF,TGTGCCAGTAGTCCGCAAGCGGGGAGCACCGGGGAGCTGTTTTTT
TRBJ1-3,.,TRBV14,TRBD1,CASSPRTGGSGNTIYF,TGTGCCAGCAGCCCCCGGACAGGGGGCTCTGGAAACACCATATATTTT
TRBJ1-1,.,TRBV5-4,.,CASSDPGRGVVNTEAFF,TGTGCCAGCAGCGATCCAGGGAGGGGGGTAGTGAACACTGAAGCTTTCTTT
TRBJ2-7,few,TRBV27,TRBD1,CASSGQGVTYEQYF,TGTGCCAGCAGCGGACAGGGGGTTACCTACGAGCAGTACTTC
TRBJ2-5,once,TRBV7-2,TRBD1,CASSLGQIIRETQYF,TGTGCCAGCAGCTTGGGACAGATTATACGAGAGACCCAGTACTTC
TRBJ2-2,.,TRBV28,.,CASSYDARNTGELFF,TGTGCCAGCAGTTACGACGCACGGAACACCGGGGAGCTGTTTTTT
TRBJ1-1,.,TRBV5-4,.,CASSAPGQNIEAFF,TGTGCCAGCAGCGCCCCCGGACAGAACATTGAAGCTTTCTTT
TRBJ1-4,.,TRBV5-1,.,CASSPDKGPATNEKLFF,TGCGCCAGCAGCCCGGACAAGGGGCCTGCAACTAATGAAAAACTGTTTTTT
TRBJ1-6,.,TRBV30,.,CAWSPGRISSYNSPLHF,TGTGCCTGGAGTCCTGGACGGATTAGCTCCTATAATTCACCCCTCCACTTT
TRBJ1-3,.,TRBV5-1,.,CASSLDTASGNTIYF,TGCGCCAGCAGCTTGGACACCGCCTCTGGAAACACCATATATTTT
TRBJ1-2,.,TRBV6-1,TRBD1,CASSSRDSAVHTF,TGTGCCAGCAGTTCCCGGGACAGCGCCGTCCACACCTTC